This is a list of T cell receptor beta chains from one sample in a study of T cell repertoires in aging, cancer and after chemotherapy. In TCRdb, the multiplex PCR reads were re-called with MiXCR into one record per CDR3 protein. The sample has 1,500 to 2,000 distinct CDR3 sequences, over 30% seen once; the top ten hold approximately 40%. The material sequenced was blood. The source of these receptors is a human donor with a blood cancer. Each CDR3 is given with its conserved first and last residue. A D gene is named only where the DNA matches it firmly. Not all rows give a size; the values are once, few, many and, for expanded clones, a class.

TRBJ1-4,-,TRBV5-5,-,TGTGCCAGCAGCTATCTGATGAGTGGGGGTGGTGAAAAACTGTTTTTT,CASSYLMSGGGEKLFF
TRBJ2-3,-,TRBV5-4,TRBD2,TGTGCCAGCAGCTTGGGCGGGGGAAGCACAGATACGCAGTATTTT,CASSLGGGSTDTQYF
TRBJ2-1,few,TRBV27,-,TGTGCCAGCAGTACACCTTACAATGAGCAGTTCTTC,CASSTPYNEQFF
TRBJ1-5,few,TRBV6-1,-,TGTGCCAGCAGTTTCACAGAGCTCTATAGCAATCAGCCCCAGCATTTT,CASSFTELYSNQPQHF
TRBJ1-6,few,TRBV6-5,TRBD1,TGTGCCAGCATCGCAGGGGGCTCCTATAATTCACCCCTCCACTTT,CASIAGGSYNSPLHF
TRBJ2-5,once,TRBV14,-,TGTGCCAGCAGCCAAAACAGGGCCCAAGAGACCCAGTACTTC,CASSQNRAQETQYF
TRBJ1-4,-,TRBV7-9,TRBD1,TGTGCCAGCAGCTTGCCGACAGGGTCTGGTGAAAAACTGTTTTTT,CASSLPTGSGEKLFF
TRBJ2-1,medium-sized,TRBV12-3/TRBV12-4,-,TGTGCCACCTGGGACGTAGTTGACAATGAGCAGTTCTTC,CATWDVVDNEQFF
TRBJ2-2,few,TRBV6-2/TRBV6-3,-,TGTGCCAGCAGTTCTACAGGGAATCCCGGGGAGCTGTTTTTT,CASSSTGNPGELFF
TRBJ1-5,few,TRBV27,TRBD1,TGTGCCAGCAGTTTCCTCCCGACAGGGGAACGCAATCAGCCCCAGCATTTT,CASSFLPTGERNQPQHF